These 5 T cell receptor beta chains came from one sample sequenced in a study of T-cell memory formation after mild COVID-19. In TCRdb, the 5' RACE reads were re-called with MiXCR into one record per CDR3 protein. The data show more than 450,000 distinct CDR3 sequences, 18% seen once. Sequenced material: PBMCs or a T cell subset sorted from them (not recorded which). These receptors were taken from an adult woman who had mild COVID-19 (a few samples of this study predate the infection). Cell type and time point are not known.

This clonotype showed up just a few times. The chain has TRBV24-1 and TRBJ2-1; 8 nucleotides match TRBD1. The CDR3 is 15 residues long. V lost 2 bases to trimming and J lost 5 bases; unmatched junction nucleotides: 4. Per germline, CDR1 KGHDR and CDR2 SFDVKD. The CDR3 region has the DNA TGTGCCACCAGTGATTACGGGACAGGTGACAATGAGCAGTTCTTC. It specifies CATSDYGTGDNEQFF.

The chain uses TRBV6-2 or TRBV6-3 and TRBJ2-7, with 7 nucleotides matching TRBD2. The CDR3 length is 17 residues. Germline assignment: CDR1 MNHEY and CDR2 SVGEGT. Trimming cost V 0 bases and J 5 bases; bases outside gene matches: 13. As DNA, the CDR3 is TGTGCCAGCAGTTACTCGTACGGGAGGCGGGGCTTCGACGAGCAGTACTTC. Translation gives CASSYSYGRRGFDEQYF.

This clonotype was counted between two and nine times. The chain carries TRBV9 and TRBJ1-1; D is uncertain. The CDR3 consists of 13 residues. CDR1 is SGDLS and CDR2 is YYNGEE in the germline V gene. V lost 4 bases to trimming and J lost 4 bases, with 11 bases between them. CDR3 coding DNA: TGTGCCAGCAGCTCCCAGGAGTCCACTGAAGCTTTCTTT. This encodes CASSSQESTEAFF.

The chain has TRBV4-1 and TRBJ1-4; perhaps TRBD1 as D (5 bases). Germline CDR1 and CDR2: MGHRA and YSYEKL. The CDR3 has 17 amino acids. V shed 4 bases and J shed 2 bases, with 17 bases lying between them. Written as DNA, the CDR3 is TGCGCCAGCAGCCGTATGGGGGAATTGGGGACTAATGAAAAACTGTTTTTT. Its translation is CASSRMGELGTNEKLFF.

This clonotype was recorded a few times. V gene TRBV12-3 or TRBV12-4 combines with J gene TRBJ1-5; D is unclear. This CDR3 has 14 residues. V was trimmed by 3 bases and J by 7 bases, leaving 13 bases between them. DNA for the CDR3: TGTGCCAGCAGTTTCCACGCCAATGACCAGCCCCAGCATTTT. Its protein is CASSFHANDQPQHF.